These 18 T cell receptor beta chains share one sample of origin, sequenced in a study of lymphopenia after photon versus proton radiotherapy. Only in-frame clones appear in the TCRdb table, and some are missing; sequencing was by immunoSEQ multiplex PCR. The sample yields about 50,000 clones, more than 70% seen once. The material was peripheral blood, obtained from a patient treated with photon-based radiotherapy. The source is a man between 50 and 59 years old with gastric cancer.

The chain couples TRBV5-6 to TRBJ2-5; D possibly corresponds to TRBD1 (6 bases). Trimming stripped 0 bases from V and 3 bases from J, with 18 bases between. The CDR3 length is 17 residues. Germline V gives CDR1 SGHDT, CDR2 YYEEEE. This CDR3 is CASSLEFSDRTKETQYF. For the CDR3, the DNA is TGTGCCAGCAGCTTGGAGTTTTCGGACAGAACAAAAGAGACCCAGTACTTC.

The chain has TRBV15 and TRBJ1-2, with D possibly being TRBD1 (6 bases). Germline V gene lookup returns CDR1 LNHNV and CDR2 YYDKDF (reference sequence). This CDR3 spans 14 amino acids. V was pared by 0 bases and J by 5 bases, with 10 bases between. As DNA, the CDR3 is TGTGCCACCAGCAGAGATCGACAGGCGTATGGCTACACCTTC. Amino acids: CATSRDRQAYGYTF.

CDR3 nucleotide sequence: TGTGCCAGTAGTCTAAGGACAGGGGGCTACGAGCAGTACTTC. It codes for CASSLRTGGYEQYF. This rearrangement joins TRBV19 to TRBJ2-7, with 10 bases that match TRBD1. CDR3 length: 14 amino acids. With V trimmed by 5 bases and J by 3 bases, 4 bases remained unmatched. Germline V gene sequence: CDR1 LNHDA, CDR2 SQIVND (reference sequence).

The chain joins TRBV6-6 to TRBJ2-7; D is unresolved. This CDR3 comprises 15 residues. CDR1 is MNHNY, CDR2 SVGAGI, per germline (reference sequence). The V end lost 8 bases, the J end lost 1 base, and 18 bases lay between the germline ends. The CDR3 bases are TGTGCCAGCCCCTTCTTATTACAAGTTTCCTACGAGCAGTACTTC. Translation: CASPFLLQVSYEQYF.

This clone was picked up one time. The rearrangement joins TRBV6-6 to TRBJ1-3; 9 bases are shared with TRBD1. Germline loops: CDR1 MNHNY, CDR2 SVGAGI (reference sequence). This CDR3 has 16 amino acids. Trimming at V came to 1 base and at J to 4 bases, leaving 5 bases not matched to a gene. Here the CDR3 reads CASSYWDRARGNTIYF. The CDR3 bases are TGTGCCAGCAGTTACTGGGACAGGGCGCGGGGAAACACCATATATTTT.

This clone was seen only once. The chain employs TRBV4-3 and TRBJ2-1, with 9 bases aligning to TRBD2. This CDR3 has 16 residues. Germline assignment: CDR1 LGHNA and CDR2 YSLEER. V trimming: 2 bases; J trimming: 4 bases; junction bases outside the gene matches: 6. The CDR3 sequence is CASSQHSGSVYNEQFF. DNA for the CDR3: TGCGCCAGCAGCCAACATAGCGGGAGTGTTTACAATGAGCAGTTCTTC.

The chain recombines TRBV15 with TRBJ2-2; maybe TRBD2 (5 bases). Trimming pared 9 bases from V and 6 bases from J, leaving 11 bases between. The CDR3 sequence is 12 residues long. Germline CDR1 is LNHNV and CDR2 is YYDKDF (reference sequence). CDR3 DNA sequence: TGTGCCACAAGAGGGATCCCCGGGGAGCTGTTTTTT. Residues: CATRGIPGELFF.

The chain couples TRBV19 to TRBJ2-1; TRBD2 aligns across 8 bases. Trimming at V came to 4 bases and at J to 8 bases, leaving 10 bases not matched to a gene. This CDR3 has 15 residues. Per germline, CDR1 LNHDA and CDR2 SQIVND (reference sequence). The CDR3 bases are TGTGCCAGTAGTAATCCCCGACTAGCGCAGGATGAGCAGTTCTTC. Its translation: CASSNPRLAQDEQFF.

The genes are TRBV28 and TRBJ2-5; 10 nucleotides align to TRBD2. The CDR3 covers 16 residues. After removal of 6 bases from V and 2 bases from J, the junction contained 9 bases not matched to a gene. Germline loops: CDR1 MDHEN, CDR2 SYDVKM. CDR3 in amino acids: CASRLTSGATQETQYF. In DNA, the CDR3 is TGTGCCAGCAGACTCACTAGCGGGGCCACTCAAGAGACCCAGTACTTC.

CDR3 nucleotide sequence: TGTGCCAGCAGTTCCTTATTTGGGACAGGGTTCAATGAAAAACTGTTTTTT. It codes for CASSSLFGTGFNEKLFF. The genes are TRBV28 and TRBJ1-4; 9 nucleotides match TRBD1. Looked up from germline, CDR1 is MDHEN and CDR2 is SYDVKM. This CDR3 comprises 17 residues. The V gene end was trimmed by 4 bases and the J gene end by 5 bases; junction bases not matched to a gene: 11. The variable domain in full, completed from reference TRBV28 and TRBJ1-4, reads DVKVTQSSRYLVKRTGEKVFLECVQDMDHENMFWYRQDPGLGLRLIYFSYDVKMKEKGDIPEGYSVSREKKERFSLILESASTNQTSMYLCASSSLFGTGFNEKLFFGSGTQLSVL.

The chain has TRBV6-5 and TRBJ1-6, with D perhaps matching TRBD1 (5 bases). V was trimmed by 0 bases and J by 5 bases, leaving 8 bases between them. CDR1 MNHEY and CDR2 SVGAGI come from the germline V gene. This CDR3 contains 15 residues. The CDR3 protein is CASSYSGRDNSPLHF. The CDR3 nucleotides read TGTGCCAGCAGTTACTCTGGCAGGGATAATTCACCCCTCCACTTT.

The CDR3 loop reads CASSPLASGRNTGELFF. CDR3 nucleotide sequence: TGTGCCAGCTCACCACTAGCGAGCGGGAGGAACACCGGGGAGCTGTTTTTT. The chain employs TRBV18 and TRBJ2-2; 8 bases match TRBD2. The CDR3 has 17 amino acids. With V trimmed by 1 base and J by 1 base, 5 bases remained unmatched. The V gene's germline CDR1 is KGHSH and CDR2 LQKENI.

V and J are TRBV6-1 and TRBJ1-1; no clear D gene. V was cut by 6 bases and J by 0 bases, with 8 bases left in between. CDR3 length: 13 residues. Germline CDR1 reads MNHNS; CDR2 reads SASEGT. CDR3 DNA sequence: TGTGCCAGCAGCTTACAGATGAACACTGAAGCTTTCTTT. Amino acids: CASSLQMNTEAFF.

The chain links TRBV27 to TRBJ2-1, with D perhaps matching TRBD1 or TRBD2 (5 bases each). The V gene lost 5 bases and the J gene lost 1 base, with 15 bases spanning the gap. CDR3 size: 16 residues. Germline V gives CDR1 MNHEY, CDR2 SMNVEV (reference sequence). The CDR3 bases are TGTGCCAGCAGTACCCGGCTAGAGGGGTCCTACAATGAGCAGTTCTTC. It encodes CASSTRLEGSYNEQFF.

Here the CDR3 reads CASSSGTSGSGREQYF. The DNA for the CDR3 is TGTGCCAGTAGCAGCGGGACTAGCGGGAGCGGTCGGGAGCAGTACTTC. The chain couples TRBV19 to TRBJ2-7; 14 bases line up with TRBD2. Germline CDR1 is LNHDA and CDR2 is SQIVND (reference sequence). Losses at the gene ends were 6 bases for V and 7 bases for J; bases not matched to a gene: 11. The CDR3 totals 16 residues. The full variable domain, rest sourced from reference TRBV19 and TRBJ2-7, is DGGITQSPKYLFRKEGQNVTLSCEQNLNHDAMYWYRQDPGQGLRLIYYSQIVNDFQKGDIAEGYSVSREKKESFPLTVTSAQKNPTAFYLCASSSGTSGSGREQYFGPGTRLTVT.

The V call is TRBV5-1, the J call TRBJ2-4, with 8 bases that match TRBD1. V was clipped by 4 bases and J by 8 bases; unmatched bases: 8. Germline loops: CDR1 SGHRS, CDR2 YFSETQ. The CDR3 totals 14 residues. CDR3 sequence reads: CASSPGQGKDIQYF. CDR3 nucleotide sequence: TGCGCCAGCAGCCCTGGACAGGGTAAGGACATTCAGTACTTC.

In DNA form, the CDR3 reads TGTGCCAGCAGCTTCATAGCGGGAGCGGCAGATACGCAGTATTTT. It yields the protein CASSFIAGAADTQYF. This chain joins TRBV5-6 and TRBJ2-3; 9 bases agree with TRBD2. Losses at the gene ends were 2 bases for V and 4 bases for J; bases not matched to a gene: 5. Germline V CDR1 and CDR2: SGHDT, YYEEEE. There are 15 residues in the CDR3.

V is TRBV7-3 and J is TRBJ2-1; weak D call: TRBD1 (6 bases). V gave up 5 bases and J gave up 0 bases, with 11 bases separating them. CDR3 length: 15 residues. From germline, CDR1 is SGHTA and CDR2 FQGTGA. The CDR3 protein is CASSMGQSSYNEQFF. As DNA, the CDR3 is TGTGCCAGCAGCATGGGACAAAGCTCCTACAATGAGCAGTTCTTC.